This T cell receptor (beta chain) comes out of a study of cytomegalovirus exposure and HLA in healthy donors. Study-wide points: Being productive about 90% or about 30% of the time was typical of most TCR beta V segments in an earlier analysis. Overall, 164 TCR beta chains were annotated as cytomegalovirus-associated. Analyses of presence and absence presupposed an approximately uniform sequencing depth across donors. It is likely that the observed cluster of highly shared sequence variants was a sequencing artifact.

The CDR3 contains 15 residues. Germline V gene data show CDR1 as SGHNT and CDR2 as YYREEE (reference sequence). The junction had 3 bases not matched to a gene; V was cut back by 4 bases and J by 0 bases. This clone was seen only once. Its matching antigen is unknown. PCR primers comprised 60 Vbeta and 13 Jbeta primers. Clones were read by immunoSEQ multiplex PCR, and TCRdb kept only the in-frame ones, dropping some. This sample has some 210,000 clones, with approximately 82% found just once. The receptor was derived from a male donor in good health and CMV-seronegative. Source material: PBMCs. The chain has TRBV5-4 and TRBJ2-7; 11 nucleotides align to TRBD2. The CDR3 loop reads CASSPTSGSSYEQYF. The DNA for the CDR3 is TGTGCCAGCAGCCCAACTAGCGGGAGCTCCTACGAGCAGTACTTC.